This is a list of T cell receptor beta chains from one sample in a study of control samples from healthy donors and cancer patients. This table comes from immunoSEQ multiplex PCR, and its TCRdb copy is limited to in-frame clones, with some not included. The sample includes just over 30,000 clones, roughly 95% of them seen just once. Sequencing was performed on blood. Source of these receptors: a man in his 60s in good health. CDR3s include the opening cysteine and the closing phenylalanine or tryptophan. D genes are given only for firm matches. For some rows the clone size is stated as once, few or many, or as a class when expanded; others skip it.

d_call	clone_size	v_call	j_call	cdr3_aa	cdr3_nt
TRBD2	-	TRBV5-1	TRBJ2-3	CASSSQTSYTDTQYF	TGCGCCAGCAGCTCGCAGACTAGCTACACAGATACGCAGTATTTT
-	-	TRBV7-9	TRBJ1-6	CASSLAERVVSPLHF	TGTGCCAGCAGCTTAGCGGAAAGGGTAGTATCACCCCTCCACTTT
TRBD1	-	TRBV5-6	TRBJ2-1	CASTKGGLIYNEQFF	TGTGCCAGCACGAAAGGGGGCTTAATCTACAATGAGCAGTTCTTC
-	-	TRBV5-4	TRBJ2-6	CASSSPPSGANVLTF	TGTGCCAGCAGCTCGCCCCCCTCTGGGGCCAACGTCCTGACTTTC
-	-	TRBV2	TRBJ1-1	CASSGSGLHLGAEAFF	TGTGCCAGCAGTGGGTCGGGACTCCACCTCGGGGCTGAAGCTTTCTTT
-	-	TRBV7-9	TRBJ1-2	CASSEKAGAGNYGYTF	TGTGCTAGCAGCGAGAAAGCAGGGGCTGGGAACTATGGCTACACCTTC
-	-	TRBV19	TRBJ1-5	CASSVGTAGNQPQHF	TGTGCCAGTAGTGTCGGGACCGCGGGCAATCAGCCCCAGCATTTT
TRBD1	-	TRBV7-9	TRBJ1-4	CASSGGTVNEKLFF	TGTGCCAGCAGCGGCGGGACAGTTAATGAAAAACTGTTTTTT
-	-	TRBV20-1	TRBJ1-2	CSARERYGYTF	TGCAGTGCTAGAGAACGGTATGGCTACACCTTC
TRBD2	-	TRBV3-1/TRBV3-2	TRBJ2-1	CASSQDPLSGSGKVDEQFF	TGTGCCAGCAGCCAAGATCCCCTCTCCGGGAGCGGGAAAGTCGATGAGCAGTTCTTC
TRBD2	-	TRBV3-1/TRBV3-2	TRBJ2-3	CASRGRGGGDTQYF	TGTGCCAGCAGAGGGCGGGGGGGTGGAGATACGCAGTATTTT
-	-	TRBV7-9	TRBJ2-3	CASSLDRTITDTQYF	TGTGCCAGCAGCTTGGACAGGACTATCACAGATACGCAGTATTTT
-	-	TRBV6-6	TRBJ1-1	CASSYRTARNTEAFF	TGTGCCAGCAGTTACCGGACAGCTAGGAACACTGAAGCTTTCTTT
TRBD1	-	TRBV4-2	TRBJ1-5	CASSQGAGQGNNQPQHF	TGTGCCAGCAGCCAAGGAGCCGGACAGGGCAACAATCAGCCCCAGCATTTT
TRBD1	-	TRBV6-2/TRBV6-3	TRBJ1-4	CASSPTGEFGKLFF	TGTGCCAGCAGCCCCACAGGGGAATTCGGAAAACTGTTTTTT
-	-	TRBV21-1	TRBJ2-7	CASSKGGASRAHEQYF	TGTGCCAGCAGCAAAGGGGGTGCCTCAAGGGCCCACGAGCAGTACTTC
-	-	TRBV7-2	TRBJ2-1	CASSLRGVGLYNEQFF	TGTGCCAGCAGCTTAAGAGGAGTAGGACTTTACAATGAGCAGTTCTTC
TRBD1	-	TRBV5-1	TRBJ2-6	CASSLGGTGANVLTF	TGCGCCAGCAGCTTAGGGGGCACTGGGGCCAACGTCCTGACTTTC
-	-	TRBV10-3	TRBJ1-2	CAISEWQGEGYTF	TGTGCCATCAGTGAGTGGCAGGGAGAAGGCTACACCTTC
-	-	TRBV7-9	TRBJ1-4	CASTQITNEKLFF	TGTGCCAGCACGCAGATAACTAATGAAAAACTGTTTTTT
-	-	TRBV2	TRBJ2-6	CASSFANPSGANVLTF	TGTGCCAGCAGCTTCGCGAACCCCTCTGGGGCCAACGTCCTGACTTTC
-	-	TRBV3-1/TRBV3-2	TRBJ2-1	CASSQDRGLAGYNEQFF	TGTGCCAGCAGCCAAGATCGAGGGCTAGCCGGTTACAATGAGCAGTTCTTC
-	-	TRBV7-7	TRBJ1-1	CASRQPGPMNTEAFF	TGTGCCAGCAGGCAACCCGGTCCCATGAACACTGAAGCTTTCTTT
TRBD2	-	TRBV5-1	TRBJ2-5	CASSFGGGAGETQYF	TGCGCCAGCAGCTTTGGCGGGGGGGCCGGTGAGACCCAGTACTTC
-	once	TRBV12-5	TRBJ1-5	CASGPGQLNQPQHF	TGTGCTAGTGGCCCAGGACAGCTTAATCAGCCCCAGCATTTT
-	-	TRBV3-1/TRBV3-2	TRBJ2-7	CASSQSGDYEQYF	TGTGCCAGCAGCCAATCCGGAGACTACGAGCAGTACTTC
TRBD1	-	TRBV6-5	TRBJ1-3	CASSQDRENTIYF	TGTGCCAGCAGCCAGGACAGGGAAAACACCATATATTTT
-	-	TRBV19	TRBJ1-4	CASSISATNEKLFF	TGTGCCAGTAGTATATCGGCAACTAATGAAAAACTGTTTTTT
-	-	TRBV2	TRBJ2-5	CASSEVAAAQETQYF	TGTGCCAGCAGTGAAGTGGCAGCAGCTCAAGAGACCCAGTACTTC
-	-	TRBV6-5	TRBJ1-4	CASSYSGEKLFF	TGTGCCAGCAGTTACTCGGGCGAAAAACTGTTTTTT
TRBD2	-	TRBV5-5	TRBJ2-1	CASSFGGATNNEQFF	TGTGCCAGCAGCTTCGGGGGGGCCACAAACAATGAGCAGTTCTTC
-	-	TRBV7-2	TRBJ2-3	CASSLRREDTQYF	TGTGCCAGCAGCCTAAGGCGGGAAGATACGCAGTATTTT
-	-	TRBV27	TRBJ2-3	CASRGWGDTQYF	TGTGCCAGCAGAGGCTGGGGGGATACGCAGTATTTT
-	once	TRBV27	TRBJ2-1	CASSSSRLDRSYNEQFF	TGTGCCAGCAGTTCCTCTCGACTAGACCGCTCCTACAATGAGCAGTTCTTC
TRBD1	-	TRBV7-2	TRBJ1-1	CASSFTQGRTEAFF	TGTGCCAGCAGCTTTACACAGGGGAGAACTGAAGCTTTCTTT
-	-	TRBV1	TRBJ2-3	CTSSQGTSRDTQYF	TGCACCAGCAGCCAAGGGACTAGTAGGGATACGCAGTATTTT
-	-	TRBV2	TRBJ1-6	CASKPGGTSPLHF	TGTGCCAGCAAACCTGGGGGGACCTCACCCCTCCACTTT
TRBD2	-	TRBV18	TRBJ2-1	CASHTSGGSSSYNEQFF	TGTGCCAGCCATACTAGCGGGGGGTCGAGCTCCTACAATGAGCAGTTCTTC